This is a list of T cell receptor beta chains from one sample in a study of T cells in Graves' hyperthyroidism and ophthalmopathy. TCRdb analysed the multiplex PCR reads with MiXCR anew, one entry per CDR3 protein. Of about 59,000 distinct CDR3 sequences in the sample, approximately 57% were seen once. Sequenced sample: blood. Receptors originate from an older woman with Graves' ophthalmopathy. CDR3s include the opening cysteine and the closing phenylalanine or tryptophan. The D gene is left open where the match is weak. Clone size is stated in some rows and not others, as once, few, many or a class when expanded.

CDR3 protein,CDR3 DNA,clone size,CDR3 length,D gene,J gene,V gene
CSVVSGTGQETQYF,TGCAGCGTTGTCTCCGGGACAGGGCAAGAGACCCAGTACTTC,-,14,TRBD1,TRBJ2-5,TRBV29-1
CASSEAPCSYEQYF,TGTGCCAGCAGTGAAGCGCCGTGCTCCTACGAGCAGTACTTC,-,14,-,TRBJ2-7,TRBV2
CASSHREDGNTIYF,TGTGCCAGCAGCCACCGGGAGGATGGAAACACCATATATTTT,-,14,-,TRBJ1-3,TRBV6-6
CASSLWTSGTETQYF,TGTGCCAGCAGTTTGTGGACTAGCGGGACGGAGACCCAGTACTTC,once,15,TRBD2,TRBJ2-5,TRBV12-3/TRBV12-4
CAIYLGTGQYF,TGCGCCATCTACTTAGGTACGGGGCAGTACTTC,-,11,-,TRBJ2-7,TRBV11-2
CVSSEKGPGLTGELFF,TGTGTCAGCAGTGAAAAGGGCCCTGGGCTCACCGGGGAGCTGTTTTTT,-,16,-,TRBJ2-2,TRBV6-1
CASSLGRNYDYTF,TGTGCCAGCAGTCTAGGGAGGAACTATGACTACACCTTC,-,13,-,TRBJ1-2,TRBV6-6
CASSWFSTDTQYF,TGTGCCAGCTCCTGGTTTAGCACAGATACGCAGTATTTT,-,13,-,TRBJ2-3,TRBV7-2
CASSLLQLTYNEQFF,TGCGCCAGCAGCTTGTTACAGCTTACTTACAATGAGCAGTTCTTC,many,15,-,TRBJ2-1,TRBV5-1
CASSLSGENTGELFF,TGTGCCAGCAGTCTAAGCGGGGAAAACACCGGGGAGCTGTTTTTT,many,15,TRBD2,TRBJ2-2,TRBV28